The 19 T cell receptor beta chains presented below share a single source sample, sequenced in a study of T cells in Graves' hyperthyroidism and ophthalmopathy. Researchers took RNA transcripts and amplified the TCR beta CDR3 regions from them. HTBI primers were employed in a first-round RT-PCR of the TCR CDR3. TCRdb reprocessed the multiplex PCR reads via MiXCR and lists one record per CDR3 protein. The sample has about 720,000 distinct CDR3 sequences, around 15% seen once. Sequencing was carried out using blood. These receptor sequences come from a young man with Graves' hyperthyroidism.

This clonotype was found many times. The chain combines TRBV29-1 with TRBJ2-4; D possibly uses TRBD1 or TRBD2 (6 bases each). Per the germline V gene, CDR1 is SQVTM and CDR2 is ANQGSEA. The V and J ends lost 4 bases and 7 bases respectively, with 14 bases between them. CDR3 length equals 13 residues. The CDR3 loop is CSVVGGDWNIQYF. CDR3 sequence (DNA): TGCAGCGTTGTGGGGGGCGATTGGAACATTCAGTACTTC.

The chain couples TRBV12-3 or TRBV12-4 to TRBJ1-1; 7 nucleotides line up with TRBD1. The J segment lost 0 bases and the V segment lost 6 bases, leaving 7 bases of the junction unmatched. CDR3 length equals 15 residues. The DNA for the CDR3 is TGTGCCAGCAGGGTTTACAGGGGAATGAACACTGAAGCTTTCTTT. This sequence encodes CASRVYRGMNTEAFF.

The table lists this clonotype with a few counts. At one of its ends the junction is not consistent with the germline gene, which may arise from a read error. This chain links TRBV3-1 with TRBJ2-2; D unclear. CDR1 is LGHDT and CDR2 is YNNKEL in the germline V gene (reference sequence). The CDR3 extends over 16 amino acids. The CDR3 reads CASSHPGADATGELFF. Written as DNA, the CDR3 is TGCGCCAGCAGCCACCCCGGCGCAGACGCCACCGGGGAGCTGTTTTTT. The whole variable domain, filled in from reference TRBV3-1 and TRBJ2-2, reads DTAVSQTPKYLVTQMGNDKSIKCEQNLGHDTMYWYKQDSKKFLKIMFSYNNKELIINETVPNRFSPKSPDKAHLNLHINSLELGDSAVYFCASSHPGADATGELFFGEGSRLTVL.

The V and J genes are TRBV7-2 and TRBJ2-7; D is possibly TRBD1 (6 bases). The CDR3 has 14 residues. Germline V gene lookup returns CDR1 SGHTA and CDR2 FQGNSA. V lost 5 bases and J 1 base, leaving 12 bases between the germline ends. CDR3: CASSPAGASYEQYF. As DNA, the CDR3 is TGTGCCAGCAGCCCGGCAGGGGCTTCCTACGAGCAGTACTTC.

This clonotype showed up many times. The chain uses TRBV28 and TRBJ1-1, with D maybe TRBD1 (6 bases). The V and J ends lost 4 bases and 4 bases respectively, with 16 bases between them. This CDR3 comprises 15 residues. Germline V gene sequence: CDR1 MDHEN, CDR2 SYDVKM. The CDR3 DNA reads as TGTGCCAGCAGTTCATTGGACAGATTTGGCACTGAAGCTTTCTTT. This codes for CASSSLDRFGTEAFF.

The V call is TRBV6-2 or TRBV6-3, the J call TRBJ2-1; maybe TRBD2 (7 bases). Germline V gene sequence: CDR1 MNHEY, CDR2 SVGEGT. Trimming removed 2 bases at V and 10 bases at J, with 12 bases between. This CDR3 has 13 amino acids. The CDR3 region is CASSYPGGGEQFF. The CDR3 nucleotides read TGTGCCAGCAGTTACCCGGGGGGCGGGGAGCAGTTCTTC.

In this sample, this clonotype turned up a few times. This sequence joins TRBV9 and TRBJ1-2; D is unresolved. Between the trimmed V and J ends, which lost 4 bases and 2 bases, there was a span of 15 bases. The germline CDR1 and CDR2 sequences are SGDLS and YYNGEE. The CDR3 spans 15 residues. The DNA for the CDR3 is TGTGCCAGCAGCCCCAGTATGGGCGGAAACTATGGCTACACCTTC. This encodes CASSPSMGGNYGYTF. The variable domain in full, with the rest retrieved from reference TRBV9 and TRBJ1-2, is DSGVTQTPKHLITATGQRVTLRCSPRSGDLSVYWYQQSLDQGLQFLIQYYNGEERAKGNILERFSAQQFPDLHSELNLSSLELGDSALYFCASSPSMGGNYGYTFGSGTRLTVV.

This clonotype was detected many times. J is TRBJ1-2 and V is TRBV2; no reliable D call. The CDR3 has 13 amino acids. Trimming left V 8 bases short and J 1 base short, with 11 bases between. Germline V CDR1 and CDR2: SNHLY, FYNNEI. This CDR3 reads CASGVRNNYGYTF. For the CDR3, the DNA is TGTGCCAGCGGTGTCAGAAATAACTATGGCTACACCTTC.

This clonotype has at least ten counts. The J gene is TRBJ2-7, the V gene TRBV20-1, with TRBD1 identical over 10 bases. J was trimmed by 2 bases and V by 3 bases; bases with no gene match: 4. Germline assignment: CDR1 DFQATT and CDR2 SNEGSKA (reference sequence). CDR3 size: 14 residues. The CDR3 DNA is TGCAGTGCTAGTATTGGACAGGGGGCCTACGAGCAGTACTTC. Protein: CSASIGQGAYEQYF.

Ten or more counts support this clonotype. V and J are TRBV7-9 and TRBJ1-2; D is perhaps TRBD1 (6 bases). Germline CDR1 SEHNR, CDR2 FQNEAQ (reference sequence). Trimming pared 5 bases from V and 8 bases from J, leaving 15 bases between. The CDR3 has 13 amino acids. The CDR3: CASSIGQPGGYTF. The CDR3, as DNA: TGTGCCAGCAGCATCGGACAGCCCGGGGGCTACACCTTC.

This clonotype was seen many times. The rearrangement joins TRBV28 to TRBJ2-4, with TRBD2 matching over 9 bases. Unmatched junction bases numbered 5, after V lost 3 bases and J lost 2 bases. CDR3 length: 16 residues. Germline CDR1 reads MDHEN; CDR2 reads SYDVKM. CDR3 in amino acids: CASSLYSGRTKNIQYF. The DNA of the CDR3 is TGTGCCAGCAGTTTGTACAGCGGGAGGACCAAAAACATTCAGTACTTC.

The V call is TRBV2, the J call TRBJ1-5; 7 nucleotides align to TRBD1. Germline V gene data show CDR1 as SNHLY and CDR2 as FYNNEI. The V segment lost 2 bases and the J segment 5 bases; nucleotides outside the gene matches: 6. The CDR3 is 15 residues long. Here the CDR3 reads CASSERRQGYQPQHF. CDR3 in DNA: TGTGCCAGCAGTGAAAGGAGACAGGGTTATCAGCCCCAGCATTTT. The full variable domain, with the rest looked up from reference TRBV2 and TRBJ1-5, is EPEVTQTPSHQVTQMGQEVILRCVPISNHLYFYWYRQILGQKVEFLVSFYNNEISEKSEIFDDQFSVERPDGSNFTLKIRSTKLEDSAMYFCASSERRQGYQPQHFGDGTRLSIL.

At least ten counts were recorded for this clonotype. The gene calls are TRBV27 and TRBJ2-3, with D perhaps matching TRBD2 (6 bases). The CDR3 is 16 amino acids. Trimming shortened V by 7 bases and J by 0 bases, and 17 bases separated the two germline ends. Germline V CDR1 and CDR2: MNHEY, SMNVEV (reference sequence). The CDR3 DNA reads as TGTGCCAGCACTCTGGACGGGACTCTCAGCACAGATACGCAGTATTTT. It encodes CASTLDGTLSTDTQYF.

This clonotype was seen a handful of times. The CDR3 DNA reads TGCGCCAGCAGCCAGACCGAGAACTATGGCTACACCTTC. Amino acids: CASSQTENYGYTF. The chain has TRBV4-1 and TRBJ1-2, with unresolved D. Per germline, CDR1 MGHRA and CDR2 YSYEKL. Trimming left V 3 bases short and J 2 bases short, with 7 bases between. The CDR3 extends over 13 amino acids.

The chain couples TRBV9 to TRBJ2-7; unclear D gene. This CDR3 comprises 18 residues. V lost 3 bases, J lost 7 bases, and 29 bases lay in between. Germline lookup yields CDR1 SGDLS and CDR2 YYNGEE. The CDR3 DNA is TGTGCCAGCAGCGGTCGACCCTCGGACCCTACTACTACTCGGGAGCAGTACTTC. It codes for CASSGRPSDPTTTREQYF.

At least ten counts were recorded for this clonotype. The chain is built from TRBV29-1 and TRBJ1-1, with 11 bases identical to TRBD1. Germline lookup yields CDR1 SQVTM and CDR2 ANQGSEA. CDR3 length: 15 residues. The trim removed 1 base at V and 0 bases at J, leaving 1 base unmatched. The CDR3, as DNA: TGCAGCGTTGAAGGGACAGGGGGCATGAACACTGAAGCTTTCTTT. It is translated as CSVEGTGGMNTEAFF.

This clonotype was detected many times. This chain uses TRBV20-1 with TRBJ2-5, with 8 bases identical to TRBD1. This CDR3 has 13 residues. J was trimmed by 1 base and V by 4 bases; bases with no gene match: 2. Germline V lookup: CDR1 DFQATT, CDR2 SNEGSKA (reference sequence). DNA for the CDR3: TGCAGTGCTATCGGGACAGGCCAAGAGACCCAGTACTTC. Its protein product is CSAIGTGQETQYF.

The chain employs TRBV20-1 and TRBJ2-7; D is possibly TRBD2 (6 bases). The CDR3 contains 13 residues. Germline lookup yields CDR1 DFQATT and CDR2 SNEGSKA (reference sequence). Trimming removed 4 bases from V and 1 base from J, with 11 bases in between. The CDR3: CSATAGTSYEQYF. CDR3 DNA sequence: TGCAGTGCTACGGCGGGGACGTCCTACGAGCAGTACTTC.

This clonotype was seen a handful of times. One end of the junction fails to match germline, which may point to a read error. The genes are TRBV27 and TRBJ2-2; 7 nucleotides agree with TRBD2. The CDR3 spans 16 residues. CDR1 is MNHEY, CDR2 SMNVEV, per germline (reference sequence). The CDR3 spells CVSSSATGGHTGELFF. The CDR3 bases are TGTGTCAGCAGTTCGGCAACGGGAGGCCACACCGGGGAGCTGTTTTTT.